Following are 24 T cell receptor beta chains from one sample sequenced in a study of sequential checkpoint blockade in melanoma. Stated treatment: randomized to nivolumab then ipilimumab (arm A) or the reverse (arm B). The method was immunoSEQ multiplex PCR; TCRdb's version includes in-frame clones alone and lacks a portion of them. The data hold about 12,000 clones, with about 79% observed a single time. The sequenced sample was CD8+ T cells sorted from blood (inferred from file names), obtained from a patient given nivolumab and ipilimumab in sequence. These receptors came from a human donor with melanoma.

The CDR3 sequence is CASSLIMAGTDTQYF. CDR3 bases: TGTGCCAGCAGCTTAATTATGGCAGGCACAGATACGCAGTATTTT. This rearrangement joins TRBV7-9 to TRBJ2-3; no reliable D call. The germline V and J ends were trimmed by 2 bases and 1 base, with 10 bases remaining between them. CDR3 length: 15 residues. Germline V gene data show CDR1 as SEHNR and CDR2 as FQNEAQ (reference sequence).

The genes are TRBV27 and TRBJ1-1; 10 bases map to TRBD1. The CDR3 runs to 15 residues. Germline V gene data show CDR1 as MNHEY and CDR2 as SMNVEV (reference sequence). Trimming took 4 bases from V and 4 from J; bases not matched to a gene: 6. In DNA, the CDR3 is TGTGCCAGCAGTTCCGGACAGGGGGTAAGCACTGAAGCTTTCTTT. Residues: CASSSGQGVSTEAFF.

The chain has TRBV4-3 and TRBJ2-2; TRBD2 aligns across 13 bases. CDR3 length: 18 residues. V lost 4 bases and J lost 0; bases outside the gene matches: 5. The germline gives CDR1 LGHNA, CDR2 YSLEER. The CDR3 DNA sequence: TGCGCCAGCAGCCCCCGACTAGCGGGAGGTCCGAACACCGGGGAGCTGTTTTTT. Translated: CASSPRLAGGPNTGELFF.

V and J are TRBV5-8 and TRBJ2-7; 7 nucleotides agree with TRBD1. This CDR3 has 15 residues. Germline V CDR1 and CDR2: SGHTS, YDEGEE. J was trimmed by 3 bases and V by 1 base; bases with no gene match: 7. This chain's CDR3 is CASSLTQGVLYEQYF. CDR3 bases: TGTGCCAGCAGCTTGACTCAGGGGGTTCTCTACGAGCAGTACTTC.

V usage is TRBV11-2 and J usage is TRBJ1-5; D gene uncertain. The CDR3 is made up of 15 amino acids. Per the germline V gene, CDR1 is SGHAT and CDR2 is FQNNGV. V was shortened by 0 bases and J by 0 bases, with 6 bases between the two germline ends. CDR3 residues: CASSLDPGSNQPQHF. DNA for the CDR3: TGTGCCAGCAGCTTAGATCCAGGTAGCAATCAGCCCCAGCATTTT.

The CDR3 protein is CASSLGGTNDEQYF. DNA of the CDR3: TGTGCCAGCAGCTTGGGAGGCACGAACGACGAGCAGTACTTC. The rearrangement links TRBV5-6 to TRBJ2-7; D is uncertain. CDR3 length: 14 residues. From germline, CDR1 is SGHDT and CDR2 YYEEEE. Trimming took 0 bases from V and 5 from J, leaving 12 bases between them.

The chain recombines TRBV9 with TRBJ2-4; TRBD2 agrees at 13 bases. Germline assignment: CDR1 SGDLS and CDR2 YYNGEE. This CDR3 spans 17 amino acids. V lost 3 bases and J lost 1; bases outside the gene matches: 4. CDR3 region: CASSEGLAGFAKNIQYF. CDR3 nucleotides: TGTGCCAGCAGCGAGGGACTAGCGGGATTCGCCAAAAACATTCAGTACTTC.

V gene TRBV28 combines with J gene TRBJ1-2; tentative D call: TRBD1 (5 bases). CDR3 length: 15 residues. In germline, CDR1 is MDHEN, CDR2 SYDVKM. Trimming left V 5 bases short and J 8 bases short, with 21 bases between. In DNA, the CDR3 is TGTGCCAGCAGTGATACGACAACAGGAATCTGGGGCTACACCTTC. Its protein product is CASSDTTTGIWGYTF.

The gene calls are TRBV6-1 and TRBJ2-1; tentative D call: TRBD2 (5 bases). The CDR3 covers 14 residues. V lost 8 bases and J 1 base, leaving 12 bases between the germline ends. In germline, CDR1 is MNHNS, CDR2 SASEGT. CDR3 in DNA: TGTGCCAGCCTGTGCGGGCTTTCCTACAATGAGCAGTTCTTC. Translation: CASLCGLSYNEQFF.

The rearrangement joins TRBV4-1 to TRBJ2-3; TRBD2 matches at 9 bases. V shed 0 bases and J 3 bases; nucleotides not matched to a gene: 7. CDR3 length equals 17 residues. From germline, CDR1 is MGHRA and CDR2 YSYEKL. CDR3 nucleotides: TGCGCCAGCAGCCAAGATATAGCGGGGGCCTGGACAGATACGCAGTATTTT. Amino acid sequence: CASSQDIAGAWTDTQYF.

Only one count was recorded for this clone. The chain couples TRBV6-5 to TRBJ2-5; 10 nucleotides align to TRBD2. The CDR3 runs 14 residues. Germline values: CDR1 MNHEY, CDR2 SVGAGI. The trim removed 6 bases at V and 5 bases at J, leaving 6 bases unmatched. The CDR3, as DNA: TGTGCCAGCAGCCCTAGCGGGAGTGGTGAGACCCAGTACTTC. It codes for CASSPSGSGETQYF.

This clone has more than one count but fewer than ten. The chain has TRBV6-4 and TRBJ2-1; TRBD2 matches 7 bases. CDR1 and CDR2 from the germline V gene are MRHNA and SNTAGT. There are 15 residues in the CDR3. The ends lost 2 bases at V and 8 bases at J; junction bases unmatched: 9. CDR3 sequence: CASSDEAGPGDEQFF. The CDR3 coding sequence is TGTGCCAGCAGTGACGAAGCGGGGCCTGGGGATGAGCAGTTCTTC.

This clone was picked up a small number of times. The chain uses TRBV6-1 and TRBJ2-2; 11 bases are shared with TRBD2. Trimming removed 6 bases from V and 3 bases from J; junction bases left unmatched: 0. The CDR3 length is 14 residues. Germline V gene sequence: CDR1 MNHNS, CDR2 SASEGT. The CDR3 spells CASRTSGDTGELFF. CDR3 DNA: TGTGCCAGCAGGACTAGCGGGGACACCGGGGAGCTGTTTTTT.

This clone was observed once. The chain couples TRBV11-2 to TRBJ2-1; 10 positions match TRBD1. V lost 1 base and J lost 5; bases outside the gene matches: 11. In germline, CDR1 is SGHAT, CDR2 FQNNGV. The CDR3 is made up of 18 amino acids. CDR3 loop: CASSLAKTGTGDNNEQFF. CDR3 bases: TGTGCCAGCAGCTTAGCAAAAACCGGGACAGGGGATAACAATGAGCAGTTCTTC.

CDR3 sequence reads: CASSQDQQGAGANVLTF. The CDR3 DNA reads TGTGCCAGCAGCCAAGATCAACAGGGGGCTGGGGCCAACGTCCTGACTTTC. The chain employs TRBV4-2 and TRBJ2-6, with TRBD1 matching over 8 bases. Per germline, CDR1 LGHNA and CDR2 YNFKEQ. With V trimmed by 0 bases and J by 2 bases, 3 bases remained unmatched. The CDR3 spans 17 residues.

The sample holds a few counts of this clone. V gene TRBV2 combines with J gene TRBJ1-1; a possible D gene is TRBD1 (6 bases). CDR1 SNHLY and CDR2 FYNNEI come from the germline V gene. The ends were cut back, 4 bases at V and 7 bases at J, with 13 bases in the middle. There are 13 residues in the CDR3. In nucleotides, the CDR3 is TGTGCCAGCAGTGGGGGGCCTACGGTTGAAGCTTTCTTT. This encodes CASSGGPTVEAFF.

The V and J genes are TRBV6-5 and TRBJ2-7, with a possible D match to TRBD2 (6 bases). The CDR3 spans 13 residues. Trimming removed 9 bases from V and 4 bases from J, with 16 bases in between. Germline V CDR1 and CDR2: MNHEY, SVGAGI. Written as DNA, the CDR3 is TGTGCCAGTTACGGGGGACTTACTTACGAGCAGTACTTC. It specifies CASYGGLTYEQYF.

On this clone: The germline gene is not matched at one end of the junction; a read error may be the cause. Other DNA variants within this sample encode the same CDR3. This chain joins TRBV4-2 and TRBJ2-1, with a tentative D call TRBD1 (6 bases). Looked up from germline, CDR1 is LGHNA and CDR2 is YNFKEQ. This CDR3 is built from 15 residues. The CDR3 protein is CASSQEDSSYNEQFF. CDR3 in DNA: TGTGCCAGTAGCCAAGAGGACAGCTCCTACAATGAGCAGTTCTTC.

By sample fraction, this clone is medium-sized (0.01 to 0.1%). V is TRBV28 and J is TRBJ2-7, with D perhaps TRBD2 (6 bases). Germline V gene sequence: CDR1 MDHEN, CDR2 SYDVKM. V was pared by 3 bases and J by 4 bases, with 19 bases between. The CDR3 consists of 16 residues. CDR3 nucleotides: TGTGCCAGCAGTTTTACCTCGATCGGGGGAATATACGAGCAGTACTTC. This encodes CASSFTSIGGIYEQYF. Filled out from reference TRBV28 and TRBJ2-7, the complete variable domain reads DVKVTQSSRYLVKRTGEKVFLECVQDMDHENMFWYRQDPGLGLRLIYFSYDVKMKEKGDIPEGYSVSREKKERFSLILESASTNQTSMYLCASSFTSIGGIYEQYFGPGTRLTVT.

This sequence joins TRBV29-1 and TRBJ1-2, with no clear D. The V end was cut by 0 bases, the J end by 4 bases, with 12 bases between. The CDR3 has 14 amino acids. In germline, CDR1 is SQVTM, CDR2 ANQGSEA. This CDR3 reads CSVEDGRWAYGYTF. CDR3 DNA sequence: TGCAGCGTTGAAGATGGGCGATGGGCCTATGGCTACACCTTC.

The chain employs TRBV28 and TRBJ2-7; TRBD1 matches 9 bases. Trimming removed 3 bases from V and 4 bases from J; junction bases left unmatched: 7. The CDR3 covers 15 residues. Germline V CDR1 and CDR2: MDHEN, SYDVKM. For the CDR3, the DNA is TGTGCCAGCAGTTTGCCCACGACAGGGGGATACGAGCAGTACTTC. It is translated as CASSLPTTGGYEQYF. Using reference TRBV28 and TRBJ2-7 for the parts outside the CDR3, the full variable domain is DVKVTQSSRYLVKRTGEKVFLECVQDMDHENMFWYRQDPGLGLRLIYFSYDVKMKEKGDIPEGYSVSREKKERFSLILESASTNQTSMYLCASSLPTTGGYEQYFGPGTRLTVT.

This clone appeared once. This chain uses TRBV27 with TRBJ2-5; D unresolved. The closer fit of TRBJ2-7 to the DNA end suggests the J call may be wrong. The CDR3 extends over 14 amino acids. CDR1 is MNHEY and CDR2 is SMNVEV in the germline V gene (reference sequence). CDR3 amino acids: CASSFAQPPNEQYF. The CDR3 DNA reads TGTGCCAGCAGTTTCGCACAGCCGCCTAACGAGCAGTACTTC.

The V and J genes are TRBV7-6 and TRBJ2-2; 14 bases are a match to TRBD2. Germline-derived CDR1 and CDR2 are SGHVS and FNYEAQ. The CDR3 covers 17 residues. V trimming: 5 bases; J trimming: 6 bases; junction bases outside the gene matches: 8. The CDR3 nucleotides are TGTGCCAGCAGCACCGAGACTAGCGGGAGGGCCCCCGGGGAGCTGTTTTTT. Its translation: CASSTETSGRAPGELFF.

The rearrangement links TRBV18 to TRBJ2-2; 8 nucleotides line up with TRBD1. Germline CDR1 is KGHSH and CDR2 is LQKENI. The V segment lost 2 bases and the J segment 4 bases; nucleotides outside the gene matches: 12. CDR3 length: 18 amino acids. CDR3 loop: CASSPKPGQASPTGELFF. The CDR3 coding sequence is TGTGCCAGCTCACCAAAGCCGGGACAGGCCTCCCCCACCGGGGAGCTGTTTTTT.